This T cell receptor (beta chain) was obtained from a study of cytotoxic CD8 clonotypes in ibrutinib-treated CLL. As for the study in general: Among the patients, approximately ten presented as relapsed/refractory and roughly 15 as treatment-naive; about 17 showed unmutated IGHV. Overall, about 25 responses were partial and 2 complete; following median 68 months, about 15 patients stayed remitted and approximately 12 progressed. Study results and limitations: Relative to age-matched healthy donors, clonality at baseline was higher, and it tracked circulating CD8+ T-cell counts.

Notes on this clone: The antigen is unknown.

TCR beta libraries used around 2.2 micrograms of genomic DNA from cryopreserved PBMCs. Clones were read by immunoSEQ multiplex PCR, and TCRdb kept only the in-frame ones, dropping some. The data show 65,000 to 80,000 clones, 75% to 90% seen once. The CDR3 has 13 residues. Trimming stripped 5 bases from V and 5 bases from J, with 9 bases between. Looked up from germline, CDR1 is WSHSY and CDR2 is SAAADI. The TCR was taken from a human donor with chronic lymphocytic leukemia. Sequencing used PBMCs, obtained after 24 months of ibrutinib treatment. This chain joins TRBV10-2 and TRBJ2-2; a weak D match, TRBD2 (6 bases). The CDR3 nucleotides are TGCGCCAGCAGTATTCGGGGGACCGGGGAGCTGTTTTTT. It is translated as CASSIRGTGELFF.